This T cell receptor (beta chain) is from a study of blood T cell repertoires in COVID-19. The cohort comprised adults aged about 18 to 100 years residing in about 25 US areas. Participants in the exposed group had met a COVID-19 case in the 2 weeks before joining the study. CDR1 SGHNT and CDR2 YYREEE come from the germline V gene (reference sequence). The CDR3 is 13 amino acids. V was clipped by 4 bases and J by 4 bases; unmatched bases: 4. Per the authors' pipeline: Reference gene primer amplification in the assay estimated nucleated cell counts. Sequencing was performed with immunoSEQ multiplex PCR; in TCRdb, only in-frame clones are kept and a portion is missing. V and J calls and clone size follow that table, whereas D and trimming were derived from the DNA. The table includes about 190,000 clones, 84% detected once.

The sample taken for sequencing was PBMCs or T cells enriched from blood (not recorded which). The rearrangement joins TRBV5-4 to TRBJ2-5; TRBD2 aligns across 7 bases. The clonotype comes from a woman in her 30s who had been exposed to COVID-19. The DNA of the CDR3 is TGTGCCAGCAGCCTAAGACTAGCAGAGACCCAGTACTTC. Translation: CASSLRLAETQYF. The variable domain in full, completed from reference TRBV5-4 and TRBJ2-5, reads ETGVTQSPTHLIKTRGQQVTLRCSSQSGHNTVSWYQQALGQGPQFIFQYYREEENGRGNFPPRFSGLQFPNYSSELNVNALELDDSALYLCASSLRLAETQYFGPGTRLLVL.